A selection of T cell receptor beta chains follows, all from one sample in a study of cytomegalovirus exposure and HLA in healthy donors. The protocol was immunoSEQ multiplex PCR, while the TCRdb copy is restricted to in-frame clones and leaves out a portion. This table holds 150,000 to 250,000 clones, roughly three quarters found once. The specimen sequenced was PBMCs. The receptors here all came from a woman younger than 45 in good health and CMV-seronegative. Both conserved end residues are part of each CDR3.

V gene	J gene	CDR3 protein
TRBV9	TRBJ2-2	CASGQGGELFF
TRBV7-6	TRBJ2-7	CASSNTGGWEQYF
TRBV18	TRBJ1-1	CASSPMVAGLEGTEAFF
TRBV10-1	TRBJ1-5	CATGQGHQPQHF
TRBV5-1	TRBJ2-3	CASSLTSGGSTDTQYF
TRBV6-5	TRBJ2-5	CASSTGTGPGGQYF
TRBV5-1	TRBJ2-1	CASSSAGGTYNEQFF
TRBV6-5	TRBJ2-7	CASSPQGGFEQYF
TRBV5-6	TRBJ2-7	CASSHGTGVSEQYF
TRBV5-7	TRBJ2-7	CASSLAKDSYEQYF
TRBV7-9	TRBJ1-3	CASSLGQGSGNTIYF
TRBV28	TRBJ2-7	CASSPDRSSYEQYF
TRBV4-1	TRBJ1-5	CASSQDGQGAQPQHF
TRBV11-2	TRBJ2-1	CASSLVLKLTYNEQFF
TRBV30	TRBJ1-2	CACLRGGTNYGYTF
TRBV6-5	TRBJ1-1	CASSEGENTEAFF
TRBV2	TRBJ2-1	CASRPGGNEQFF
TRBV28	TRBJ2-7	CASSFGGTRRSDEQYF
TRBV13	TRBJ1-2	CASSSDTGYGYTF
TRBV5-1	TRBJ2-5	CASSLASAQGQETQYF
TRBV19	TRBJ2-5	CASRPGGALQETQYF
TRBV4-1	TRBJ2-1	CASSHPGLTPNNEQFF
TRBV5-1	TRBJ2-1	CASSVQKYNEQFF
TRBV2	TRBJ2-1	CASRGQGDEQFF
TRBV30	TRBJ2-1	CAWSLLGGEQFF
TRBV5-4	TRBJ2-6	CASSLAVAKGHLAEANVLTF
TRBV9	TRBJ2-7	CASSSTAQGYEQYF
TRBV6-6	TRBJ1-1	CASNSGAGGRNTEAFF
TRBV30	TRBJ1-5	CAWSEQGRSNQPQHF
TRBV19	TRBJ1-4	CASSSDSFSLKLFF
TRBV7-9	TRBJ2-1	CASTADDWLFRQFF
TRBV6-5	TRBJ1-2	CASSYTTGGGGYGYTF
TRBV7-6	TRBJ2-7	CASSLAPAGGRYEQYF
TRBV6-1	TRBJ1-2	CASSDRGPHGYTF
TRBV7-8	TRBJ2-7	CASSDRGVRLGYEQYF
TRBV5-1	TRBJ2-3	CASATETGQGVTQYF
TRBV27	TRBJ2-3	CASSFVRGRTDTQYF
TRBV29-1	TRBJ1-4	CSVLKRTATNEKLFF
TRBV29-1	TRBJ1-5	CSVGGGNQPQHF
TRBV30	TRBJ1-4	CAWDRQGWEKLFF
TRBV27	TRBJ2-3	CATTWRGGTDTQYF
TRBV11-3	TRBJ2-1	CASSLRGTAGGNEQFF
TRBV13	TRBJ2-1	CASAGTSGIMDEQFF
TRBV29-1	TRBJ2-2	CSVVRGTGELFF
TRBV5-4	TRBJ2-1	CASSAGLVVYEQFF
TRBV2	TRBJ1-5	CASSVRGGQPQHF
TRBV7-6	TRBJ2-2	CASSTGLAGGGTGELFF
TRBV9	TRBJ1-2	CASSARQGGNGYTF